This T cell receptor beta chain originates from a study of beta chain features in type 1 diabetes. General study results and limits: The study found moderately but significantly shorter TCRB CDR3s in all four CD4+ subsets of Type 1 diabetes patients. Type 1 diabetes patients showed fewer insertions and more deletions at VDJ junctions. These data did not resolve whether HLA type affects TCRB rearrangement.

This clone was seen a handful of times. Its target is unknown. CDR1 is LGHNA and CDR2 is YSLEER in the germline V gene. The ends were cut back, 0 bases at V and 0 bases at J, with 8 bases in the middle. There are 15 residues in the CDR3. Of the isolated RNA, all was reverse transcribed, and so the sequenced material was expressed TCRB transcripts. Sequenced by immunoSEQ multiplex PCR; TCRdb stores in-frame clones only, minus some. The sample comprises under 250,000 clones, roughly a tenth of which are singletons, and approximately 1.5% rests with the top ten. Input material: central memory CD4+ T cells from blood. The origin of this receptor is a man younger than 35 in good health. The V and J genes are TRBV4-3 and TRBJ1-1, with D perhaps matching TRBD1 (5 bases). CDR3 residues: CASSQETVMNTEAFF. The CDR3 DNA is TGCGCCAGCAGCCAAGAGACAGTCATGAACACTGAAGCTTTCTTT.